This TCR beta chain came from a study of blood T cell repertoires in COVID-19. Study-wide context: COVID-19 samples collected from the United States, Italy and Spain covered acute and convalescent phases. The analysed material was cDNA or gDNA that came from T cells, B-cell-depleted T cells, or PBMCs.

Clinical history reported by participants formed the basis on which cohorts were assigned. TCRdb keeps only in-frame clones here, not all; method: immunoSEQ multiplex PCR. The sample lists 210,000 or so clones; 84% were seen once. This TCR was sampled from a man in his 60s who had recovered from COVID-19. The sample taken for sequencing was PBMCs or T cells enriched from blood (not recorded which).

The CDR3 is CASSYMTGSGYTF. DNA for the CDR3: TGCGCCAGCAGCTACATGACAGGGTCTGGCTACACCTTC. V gene TRBV5-1 combines with J gene TRBJ1-2; 7 bases align to TRBD1. Germline V gene data show CDR1 as SGHRS and CDR2 as YFSETQ. This CDR3 is built from 13 residues. The V and J ends lost 3 bases and 7 bases, in that order; junction bases with no gene match: 6.